These T cell receptor beta chains were read from a single sample in a study of T cell clusters in autoimmune cytopenias. TCRdb re-analyzed the multiplex PCR reads; it lists each CDR3 protein once, without DNA. The sample totals under 8,500 distinct CDR3 sequences. The sequencing sample was made of peripheral blood. The receptor source for this set is a human donor with an autoimmune cytopenia or autoimmune hepatitis (not recorded which). Both conserved end residues are part of each CDR3. Clone size, where shown, is once, few, many, or a class for clones that have expanded.

size	V	J	CDR3
NA	TRBV19	TRBJ1-6	CASSISQGRNSPLHF
NA	TRBV11-1	TRBJ1-1	CASSSNQQGKAFF
NA	TRBV20-1	TRBJ2-3	CSATSALADTQYF
NA	TRBV18	TRBJ2-7	CASSAQGRSGGSSYEQYF
medium-sized	TRBV27	TRBJ2-7	CASSSDSLPNYEQYF
medium-sized	TRBV19	TRBJ1-2	CASSIGTNYYGYTF
NA	TRBV5-4	TRBJ2-7	CASSLETYEQYF
NA	TRBV7-9	TRBJ2-5	CASSNQETQYF
medium-sized	TRBV18	TRBJ1-2	CASSPQGSRYGYTF
medium-sized	TRBV29-1	TRBJ2-3	CSVRPSTDTQYF
NA	TRBV19	TRBJ1-5	CAWKQGDEPQHF
medium-sized	TRBV12-3/TRBV12-4	TRBJ2-2	CASSSNTGTGELFF
NA	TRBV5-1	TRBJ2-2	CASSRGTSGANTGELFF
NA	TRBV6-5	TRBJ2-1	CASSSSGVPSREQFF
medium-sized	TRBV6-5	TRBJ1-6	CASSYPNSPLHF
medium-sized	TRBV12-3/TRBV12-4	TRBJ2-7	CASNFGGTGAYEQYF
NA	TRBV5-1	TRBJ2-1	CASSLAGATRLPQSYNEQFF
NA	TRBV18	TRBJ1-6	CASSRSNSPLHF
medium-sized	TRBV29-1	TRBJ1-2	CSVVTGGFKGYTF
NA	TRBV30	TRBJ1-5	CAWSHGQWGNQPQHF
NA	TRBV19	TRBJ1-1	CASSIGTEGRSEAFF
medium-sized	TRBV19	TRBJ2-5	CASSIITGLQETQYF
NA	TRBV4-3	TRBJ1-4	CASSQVSIGAANEKLFF
NA	TRBV6-1	TRBJ1-2	CASIDPGQGGYGYTF
NA	TRBV5-6	TRBJ1-2	CASSFPSGRVGGYTF
medium-sized	TRBV27	TRBJ1-5	CASRGFGTADWPQHF
NA	TRBV6-1	TRBJ1-3	CASSEGMGSFGNTIYF
NA	TRBV14	TRBJ1-2	CASSQLGGVYGYTF
medium-sized	TRBV6-6	TRBJ2-2	CASSKGLAGIGELFF
NA	TRBV18	TRBJ1-5	CASSLVGGSNQPQHF
NA	TRBV18	TRBJ2-5	CASSPPTTGPRGETQYF
medium-sized	TRBV19	TRBJ1-5	CASSPHSGWASNQPQHF
medium-sized	TRBV18	TRBJ2-2	CASRPGPYTGELFF
NA	TRBV13	TRBJ2-5	CASSTNRGYETQYF
medium-sized	TRBV18	TRBJ2-1	CASSTVPSSYNEQFF
medium-sized	TRBV18	TRBJ1-5	CASSPGGTDNQPQHF
medium-sized	TRBV30	TRBJ1-2	CAWSLDRAPGGYTF
NA	TRBV12-3/TRBV12-4	TRBJ1-2	CASSRARTGTELYGYTF
NA	TRBV6-2/TRBV6-3	TRBJ2-7	CASSYSGNYEQYF
NA	TRBV13	TRBJ2-1	CASRRGGGYNEQFF
medium-sized	TRBV19	TRBJ1-5	CASSLLDRGNQPQHF
NA	TRBV30	TRBJ1-1	CAWSVSGTFAFF
large	TRBV29-1	TRBJ2-3	CSVERQSFLTSTDTQYF
NA	TRBV11-2	TRBJ1-2	CASSLMYYGYTF
NA	TRBV7-9	TRBJ2-6	CASDEPRDAFPGANVLTF
medium-sized	TRBV18	TRBJ2-6	CASSPGFGANVLTF
NA	TRBV14	TRBJ2-3	CASSQLGKGGTDTQYF
NA	TRBV12-3/TRBV12-4	TRBJ1-4	CASSYLREKLFF
medium-sized	TRBV6-6	TRBJ2-3	CASRQGQGTDTQYF
NA	TRBV5-1	TRBJ2-2	CASSFPENTGELFF
NA	TRBV20-1	TRBJ1-6	CSARDRGGIANSPLHF
medium-sized	TRBV6-5	TRBJ2-1	CASSSPGLARNEQFF
NA	TRBV12-3/TRBV12-4	TRBJ2-3	CASSFRWGQGPSTDTQYF
NA	TRBV7-6	TRBJ2-5	CASSLLAGEETQYF
NA	TRBV6-6	TRBJ2-3	CAARTSGGAGTDTQYF
medium-sized	TRBV30	TRBJ1-2	CAWSASGGSNYGYTF
medium-sized	TRBV27	TRBJ1-2	CASSNKEGRDGYTF
NA	TRBV4-2	TRBJ1-5	CASSQDPYAGDQPQHF
NA	TRBV11-1	TRBJ2-7	CASSLSAGAYEQYF
medium-sized	TRBV30	TRBJ1-6	CAWRGSAGSYNSPLHF